The 28 T cell receptor beta chains in this list originate from one sample, sequenced in a study of T-cell reconstitution after alpha-beta-depleted transplantation in children (dated by TCRdb to the mid-2010s). In the paper's terms, the treatment or condition label means: allogeneic hematopoietic cell transplantation with graft depleted of TCRalphabeta T cells and CD19 B cells. The library was made by PCR. The listed sequencing device is Illumina HiSeq 2500. TCR libraries were prepared with molecular barcoding, using unique molecular identifiers to normalize TCRbeta repertoire quantification. The public reads were reprocessed in TCRdb via fastp at Q25 and MiXCR, keeping in-frame beta chains. Identical CDR3 proteins give one entry, which carries the most common genes and DNA. This sample lists hundreds of thousands of distinct CDR3 sequences; 10% to 15% were detected once. The ten largest make up 0.79% of the sample.

The sample was PBMCs, taken before TCRalphabeta/CD19-depleted stem cell transplant. All receptors come from a girl aged 2 to 9 with congenital amegakaryocytic thrombocytopenia, due to receive a stem cell transplant.

This clonotype has at least ten counts. The V gene is TRBV20-1, the J gene TRBJ2-7; D gene uncertain. The CDR3 runs 12 residues. V lost 3 bases and J lost 1, with 7 bases in between. CDR1 DFQATT and CDR2 SNEGSKA come from the germline V gene (reference sequence). The CDR3 here is CSASGRSYEQYF. For the CDR3, the DNA is TGCAGTGCTAGCGGACGGTCCTACGAGCAGTACTTC.

This chain connects TRBV12-3 or TRBV12-4 to TRBJ1-5; D possibly corresponds to TRBD1 (6 bases). V lost 3 bases and J 1 base, leaving 22 bases between the germline ends. The CDR3 runs 19 residues. The DNA of the CDR3 is TGTGCCAGCAGTTTTGACAGGAAGACAACCCGTAGCAGCAATCAGCCCCAGCATTTT. This translates into CASSFDRKTTRSSNQPQHF.

A remark on this clonotype: Since no conserved phenylalanine or tryptophan closes the CDR3, a read error is the likely cause. The CDR3 sequence is CSAIPSQGRISYEQYI. In DNA, the CDR3 is TGCAGTGCTATCCCTTCACAGGGTAGGATCTCCTACGAGCAGTACATC. J is TRBJ2-7 and V is TRBV20-1; TRBD1 is a possible D gene (6 bases). Trimming cost V 4 bases and J 0 bases, with 19 bases left between them. Germline-derived CDR1 and CDR2 are DFQATT and SNEGSKA (reference sequence). The length of the CDR3 is 16 residues.

Concerning this clonotype itself: Possible read error: a much larger clone is one base away. V gene TRBV28 combines with J gene TRBJ2-7; 11 nucleotides match TRBD2. V lost 1 base to trimming and J lost 1 base; unmatched junction nucleotides: 9. The CDR3 loop spans 18 amino acids. The germline gives CDR1 MDHEN, CDR2 SYDVKM. This CDR3 is CASSLSGTSGPGSYEQYF. CDR3 DNA sequence: TGTGCCAGCAGTTTATCTGGGACTAGCGGCCCTGGATCCTACGAGCAGTACTTC.

This clonotype was seen ten or more times. The rearrangement uses TRBV5-1 and TRBJ2-5, with a weak D call TRBD2 (5 bases). V lost 1 base, J lost 1 base, and 14 bases lay in between. Germline values: CDR1 SGHRS, CDR2 YFSETQ. This CDR3 contains 16 residues. The CDR3 DNA is TGCGCCAGCAGCTTGAGCGTCGGCGAGGGCCAAGAGACCCAGTACTTC. Protein product: CASSLSVGEGQETQYF.

The table lists this clonotype with many counts. The chain links TRBV20-1 to TRBJ2-1; 11 bases are shared with TRBD2. Germline V gene lookup returns CDR1 DFQATT and CDR2 SNEGSKA (reference sequence). V was pared by 6 bases and J by 4 bases, with 2 bases of the junction left unmatched. This CDR3 has 13 amino acids. In DNA, the CDR3 is TGCAGTGCGGGGACTAGCGGATACAATGAGCAGTTCTTC. This encodes CSAGTSGYNEQFF.

The sample holds many counts of this clonotype. An end of the junction does not agree with germline; a read error may underlie this. V and J are TRBV5-1 and TRBJ2-1; D unresolved. The V gene's germline CDR1 is SGHRS and CDR2 YFSETQ. The CDR3 is made up of 13 amino acids. CDR3 nucleotide sequence: TGTGCCAGCAGCTTATCTCCTTACAATGAGCAGTTCTTC. Residues: CASSLSPYNEQFF.

This chain joins TRBV12-3 or TRBV12-4 and TRBJ2-1, with 15 bases that match TRBD2. The CDR3 extends over 19 amino acids. Trimming cost V 8 bases and J 2 bases; bases outside gene matches: 13. DNA of the CDR3: TGTGCCAGCTGTGCCGGGACTAGCGGGAGGTTCGGCACCTACAATGAGCAGTTCTTC. This gives the protein CASCAGTSGRFGTYNEQFF.

This clonotype has ten or more counts. The rearrangement links TRBV20-1 to TRBJ1-4; D perhaps matches TRBD1 (6 bases). Per germline, CDR1 DFQATT and CDR2 SNEGSKA (reference sequence). V lost 4 bases to trimming and J lost 8 bases, with 14 bases between them. The CDR3 runs 13 residues. DNA for the CDR3: TGCAGTGCTACCCTCACACAGGGAGAAAAACTGTTTTTT. Residues: CSATLTQGEKLFF.

This clonotype has at least ten counts. The chain links TRBV12-3 or TRBV12-4 to TRBJ2-1; 8 bases match TRBD2. This CDR3 spans 15 amino acids. V was clipped by 6 bases and J by 8 bases; unmatched bases: 12. CDR3 DNA sequence: TGTGCCAGCAGCGACCATAGCGGGATGGCGGATGAGCAGTTCTTC. Amino acid sequence: CASSDHSGMADEQFF.

The sample holds many counts of this clonotype. The genes are TRBV20-1 and TRBJ2-7, with 8 bases fitting TRBD2. Trimming at V came to 6 bases and at J to 0 bases, leaving 7 bases not matched to a gene. The germline V gene encodes CDR1 DFQATT and CDR2 SNEGSKA (reference sequence). This CDR3 has 14 amino acids. The CDR3 protein is CSAGGGGDSYEQYF. DNA of the CDR3: TGCAGTGCCGGGGGGGGAGGAGACTCCTACGAGCAGTACTTC.

Many counts were recorded for this clonotype. This chain connects TRBV5-1 to TRBJ1-1; no firm D call. V was shortened by 0 bases and J by 0 bases, with 12 bases between the two germline ends. The CDR3 consists of 16 residues. The germline CDR1 and CDR2 sequences are SGHRS and YFSETQ. The chain's CDR3 is CASSLAGENLNTEAFF. The CDR3 DNA is TGCGCCAGCAGCTTGGCCGGGGAGAATTTGAACACTGAAGCTTTCTTT.

This chain uses TRBV25-1 with TRBJ2-3, with D perhaps matching TRBD1 or TRBD2 (6 bases each). Germline V gives CDR1 MGHDK, CDR2 SYGVNS. This CDR3 is 14 amino acids long. The V end lost 4 bases, the J end lost 6 bases, and 14 bases lay between the germline ends. The CDR3 sequence: CASSGGRGQDTQYF. The CDR3 DNA reads TGTGCCAGCAGTGGTGGTCGGGGGCAGGATACGCAGTATTTT. Looking up the rest from reference TRBV25-1 and TRBJ2-3 gives the full variable domain: EADIYQTPRYLVIGTGKKITLECSQTMGHDKMYWYQQDPGMELHLIHYSYGVNSTEKGDLSSESTVSRIRTEHFPLTLESARPSHTSQYLCASSGGRGQDTQYFGPGTRLTVL.

In this sample, this clonotype turned up a few times. V and J are TRBV7-8 and TRBJ2-7, with a tentative D call TRBD2 (5 bases). Trimming pared 7 bases from V and 1 base from J, leaving 11 bases between. The CDR3 is made up of 13 amino acids. CDR1 and CDR2 from the germline V gene are SGHVS and FQNEAQ. In DNA, the CDR3 is TGTGCCAGCAACCTAGGACTTTCCTACGAGCAGTACTTC. It translates to CASNLGLSYEQYF.

The sample holds many counts of this clonotype. The V gene is TRBV12-3 or TRBV12-4, the J gene TRBJ1-2; 10 nucleotides line up with TRBD1. Losses at the gene ends were 8 bases for V and 3 bases for J; bases not matched to a gene: 3. This CDR3 is built from 13 residues. CDR3 in amino acids: CASYGQGDYGYTF. Written as DNA, the CDR3 is TGTGCCAGCTATGGACAGGGGGACTATGGCTACACCTTC.

This clonotype was observed many times. The rearrangement uses TRBV20-1 and TRBJ2-5, with 11 bases matching TRBD2. J gave up 1 base and V 5 bases, and 6 bases lay outside the gene matches. The CDR3 totals 15 residues. The germline V gene encodes CDR1 DFQATT and CDR2 SNEGSKA (reference sequence). In DNA form, the CDR3 reads TGCAGTGCTCTCCGACTAGCGGGGATCCAAGAGACCCAGTACTTC. It codes for CSALRLAGIQETQYF.

Remarks on this clonotype: A read error is possible here, since a much larger clone lies one base away. V and J are TRBV20-1 and TRBJ2-3, with a tentative D call TRBD2 (5 bases). The CDR3 is 13 amino acids. Germline CDR1 DFQATT, CDR2 SNEGSKA (reference sequence). The CDR3 DNA reads TGCAATGCCGGCTGCGGGAGCACAGATACGCAGTATTTT. Residues: CNAGCGSTDTQYF.

On this clonotype itself: A clone one base away is much larger, so this may be a read error. J is TRBJ2-1 and V is TRBV5-1; no clear D. V dropped 2 bases and J dropped 11 bases, with 14 bases sitting between them. The CDR3 runs 13 residues. Germline lookup yields CDR1 SGHRS and CDR2 YFSETQ. CDR3 region: CASSFGVDDQQFF. Here the CDR3 DNA reads TGCGCCAGCAGCTTTGGGGTTGACGATCAGCAGTTCTTC. The variable domain in full, completed from reference TRBV5-1 and TRBJ2-1, reads KAGVTQTPRYLIKTRGQQVTLSCSPISGHRSVSWYQQTPGQGLQFLFEYFSETQRNKGNFPGRFSGRQFSNSRSEMNVSTLELGDSALYLCASSFGVDDQQFFGPGTRLTVL.

This clonotype showed up many times. The chain recombines TRBV7-2 with TRBJ2-3; D gene uncertain. This CDR3 has 12 amino acids. The V gene's germline CDR1 is SGHTA and CDR2 FQGNSA. The V gene lost 5 bases and the J gene lost 7 bases, with 10 bases spanning the gap. Here the CDR3 DNA reads TGTGCCAGCAGCCCAATTAGCTATACGCAGTATTTT. The encoded protein is CASSPISYTQYF.

This clonotype was seen more than once but under ten times. CDR3 amino acids: CASSSTGLAEFQETQYF. In DNA, the CDR3 is TGTGCCAGCAGCTCAACCGGACTAGCGGAATTCCAAGAGACCCAGTACTTC. The genes are TRBV11-2 and TRBJ2-5; 10 positions match TRBD2. V gave up 4 bases and J gave up 1 base; unmatched junction bases: 9. Germline-derived CDR1 and CDR2 are SGHAT and FQNNGV. The CDR3 sequence is 17 residues long.

This clonotype has ten or more counts. The V and J genes are TRBV4-1 and TRBJ2-3, with D unresolved. Trimming stripped 1 base from V and 8 bases from J, with 10 bases between. The CDR3 is 13 amino acids. Germline V CDR1 and CDR2: MGHRA, YSYEKL. CDR3 nucleotide sequence: TGCGCCAGCAGCCAAGTGGGATCGAGTACGCAGTATTTT. This gives the protein CASSQVGSSTQYF.

This clonotype appeared many times. The chain combines TRBV5-1 with TRBJ2-7; 9 bases match TRBD2. The CDR3 totals 14 residues. V lost 0 bases, J lost 4 bases, and 2 bases stayed unmatched. The V gene's germline CDR1 is SGHRS and CDR2 YFSETQ. The CDR3 nucleotides are TGCGCCAGCAGCTTGGACCTAGCGGGGTACGAGCAGTACTTC. Its translation is CASSLDLAGYEQYF.

The sample holds a few counts of this clonotype. V and J are TRBV7-3 and TRBJ1-2; no definite D call. The germline CDR1 and CDR2 sequences are SGHTA and FQGTGA. Trimming removed 5 bases from V and 4 bases from J, with 17 bases in between. The CDR3 has 15 amino acids. Written as DNA, the CDR3 is TGTGCCAGCAGCCCAGTGGCCGATTCTACCTATGGCTACACCTTC. The encoded protein is CASSPVADSTYGYTF.

In its sample, this clonotype was seen a few times. This rearrangement joins TRBV20-1 to TRBJ2-2, with TRBD1 matching over 7 bases. The CDR3 is 15 amino acids. CDR1 DFQATT and CDR2 SNEGSKA come from the germline V gene (reference sequence). V gave up 3 bases and J gave up 6 bases; unmatched junction bases: 10. CDR3 bases: TGCAGTGCTAGTCCCCGTTGGACAGGACCCGGGGAGCTGTTTTTT. It specifies CSASPRWTGPGELFF.

The chain carries TRBV7-3 and TRBJ2-2, with 9 bases fitting TRBD2. V was pared by 5 bases and J by 5 bases, with 6 bases of the junction left unmatched. This CDR3 has 15 residues. CDR1 SGHTA and CDR2 FQGTGA come from the germline V gene. The CDR3 loop reads CASSPGLAGTGELFF. The CDR3, as DNA: TGTGCCAGCAGCCCTGGGCTAGCGGGAACCGGGGAGCTGTTTTTT.

CDR3 loop: CASSRTGGVIPIYEQYF. DNA for the CDR3: TGTGCCAGCAGTCGGACGGGAGGCGTTATACCCATCTACGAGCAGTACTTC. This chain links TRBV6-1 with TRBJ2-7; 7 nucleotides align to TRBD2. In germline, CDR1 is MNHNS, CDR2 SASEGT. V shed 5 bases, J shed 3 bases, and the junction held 16 bases outside the gene matches. This CDR3 has 17 amino acids.

Worth noting for this clonotype: Since a much larger clone is just one base distant, this may be a read error. The chain recombines TRBV19 with TRBJ2-3; D perhaps matches TRBD1 (6 bases). This CDR3 comprises 14 residues. Germline loops: CDR1 LNHDA, CDR2 SQIVND (reference sequence). DNA for the CDR3: TGTGGCAGTACCAGGACAGCAAGCGCAGATACGCAGTATTTT. This sequence encodes CGSTRTASADTQYF.

This clonotype was observed many times. This chain connects TRBV20-1 to TRBJ2-1, with 13 bases that match TRBD2. With 3 bases clipped from V and 9 bases from J, the junction kept 11 bases outside the gene matches. CDR1 and CDR2 (germline): DFQATT, SNEGSKA (reference sequence). There are 16 residues in the CDR3. CDR3 protein: CSASRPRTSGSVEQFF. The CDR3 DNA is TGCAGTGCTAGTCGACCGAGGACTAGCGGGAGCGTTGAGCAGTTCTTC.